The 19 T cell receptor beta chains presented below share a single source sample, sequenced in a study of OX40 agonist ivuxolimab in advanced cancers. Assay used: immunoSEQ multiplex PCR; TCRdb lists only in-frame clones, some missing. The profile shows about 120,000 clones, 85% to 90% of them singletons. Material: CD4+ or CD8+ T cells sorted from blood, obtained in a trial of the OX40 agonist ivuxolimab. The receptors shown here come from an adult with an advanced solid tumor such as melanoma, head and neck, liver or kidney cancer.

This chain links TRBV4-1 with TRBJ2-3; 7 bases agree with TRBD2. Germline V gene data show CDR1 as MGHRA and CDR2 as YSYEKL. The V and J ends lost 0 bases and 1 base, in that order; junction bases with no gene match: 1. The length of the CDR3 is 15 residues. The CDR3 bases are TGCGCCAGCAGCCAAGACGCGGGGGGCACAGATACGCAGTATTTT. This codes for CASSQDAGGTDTQYF.

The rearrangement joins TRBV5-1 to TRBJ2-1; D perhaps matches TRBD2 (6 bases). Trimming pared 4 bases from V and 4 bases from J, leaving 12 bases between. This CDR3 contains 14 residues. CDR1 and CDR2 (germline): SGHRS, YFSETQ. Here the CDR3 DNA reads TGCGCCAGCAGCGGGACTGGGGCGTACAATGAGCAGTTCTTC. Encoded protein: CASSGTGAYNEQFF.

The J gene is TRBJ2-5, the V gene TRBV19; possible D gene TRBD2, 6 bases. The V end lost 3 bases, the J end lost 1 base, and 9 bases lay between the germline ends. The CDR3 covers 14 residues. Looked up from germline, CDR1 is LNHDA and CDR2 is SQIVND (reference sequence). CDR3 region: CASSMGGAQETQYF. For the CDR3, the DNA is TGTGCCAGTAGTATGGGCGGGGCCCAAGAGACCCAGTACTTC. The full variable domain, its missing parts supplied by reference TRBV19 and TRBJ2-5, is DGGITQSPKYLFRKEGQNVTLSCEQNLNHDAMYWYRQDPGQGLRLIYYSQIVNDFQKGDIAEGYSVSREKKESFPLTVTSAQKNPTAFYLCASSMGGAQETQYFGPGTRLLVL.

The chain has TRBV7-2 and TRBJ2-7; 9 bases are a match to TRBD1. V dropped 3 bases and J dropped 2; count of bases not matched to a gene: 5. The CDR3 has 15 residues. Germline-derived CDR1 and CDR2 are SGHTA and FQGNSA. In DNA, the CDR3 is TGTGCCAGCAGCTTCGGCGGGACAGGGACCTACGAGCAGTACTTC. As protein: CASSFGGTGTYEQYF.

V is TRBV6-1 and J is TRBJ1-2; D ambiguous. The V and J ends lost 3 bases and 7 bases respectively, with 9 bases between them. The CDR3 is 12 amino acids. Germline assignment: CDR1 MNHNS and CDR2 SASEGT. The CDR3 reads CASSESRFGYTF. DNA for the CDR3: TGTGCCAGCAGTGAGTCCCGGTTTGGCTACACCTTC.

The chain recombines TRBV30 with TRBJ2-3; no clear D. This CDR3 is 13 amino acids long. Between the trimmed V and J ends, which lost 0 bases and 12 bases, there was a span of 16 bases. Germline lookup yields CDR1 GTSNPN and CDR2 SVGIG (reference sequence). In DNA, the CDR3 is TGTGCCTGGAGTGTACAACACCTCGGGTTCCAGTATTTT. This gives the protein CAWSVQHLGFQYF.

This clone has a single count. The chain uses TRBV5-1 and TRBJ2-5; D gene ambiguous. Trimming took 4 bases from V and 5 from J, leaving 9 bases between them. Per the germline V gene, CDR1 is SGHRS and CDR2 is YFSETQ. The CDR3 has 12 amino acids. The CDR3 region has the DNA TGCGCCAGCAGCAAGGCACAGGAGACCCAGTACTTC. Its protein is CASSKAQETQYF.

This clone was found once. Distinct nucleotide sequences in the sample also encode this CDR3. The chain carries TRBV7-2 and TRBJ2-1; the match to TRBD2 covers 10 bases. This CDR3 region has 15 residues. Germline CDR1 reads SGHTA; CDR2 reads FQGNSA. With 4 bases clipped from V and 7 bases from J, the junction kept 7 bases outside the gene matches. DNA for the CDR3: TGTGCCAGCAGCTCAAGCGGGGGGGCCGGGAATGAGCAGTTCTTC. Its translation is CASSSSGGAGNEQFF.

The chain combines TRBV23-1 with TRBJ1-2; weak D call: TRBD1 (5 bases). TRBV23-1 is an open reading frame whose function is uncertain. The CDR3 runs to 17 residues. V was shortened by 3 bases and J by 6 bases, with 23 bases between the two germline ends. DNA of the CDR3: TGCGCCAGCAGTCAGGGAGGGGCAGGGAAAATAAAAGATGGCTACACCTTC. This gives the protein CASSQGGAGKIKDGYTF.

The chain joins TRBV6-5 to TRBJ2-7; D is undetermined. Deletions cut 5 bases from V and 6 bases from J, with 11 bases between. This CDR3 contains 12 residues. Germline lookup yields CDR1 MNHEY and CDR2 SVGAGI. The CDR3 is CASSPVPREQYF. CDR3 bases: TGTGCCAGCAGTCCGGTCCCGCGCGAGCAGTACTTC.

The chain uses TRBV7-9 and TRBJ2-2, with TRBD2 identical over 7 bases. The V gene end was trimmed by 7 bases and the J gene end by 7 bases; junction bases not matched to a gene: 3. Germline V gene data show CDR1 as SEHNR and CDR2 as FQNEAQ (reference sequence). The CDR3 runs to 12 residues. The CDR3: CASMREGGELFF. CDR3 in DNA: TGTGCCAGCATGAGGGAGGGCGGGGAGCTGTTTTTT.

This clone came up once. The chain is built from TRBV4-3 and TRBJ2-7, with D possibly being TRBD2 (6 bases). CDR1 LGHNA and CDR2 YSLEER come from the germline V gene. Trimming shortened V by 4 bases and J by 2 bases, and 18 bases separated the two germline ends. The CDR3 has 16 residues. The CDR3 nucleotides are TGCGCCAGCAGCCGATTGGGGGGATTACCCCCCTACGAGCAGTACTTC. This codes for CASSRLGGLPPYEQYF.

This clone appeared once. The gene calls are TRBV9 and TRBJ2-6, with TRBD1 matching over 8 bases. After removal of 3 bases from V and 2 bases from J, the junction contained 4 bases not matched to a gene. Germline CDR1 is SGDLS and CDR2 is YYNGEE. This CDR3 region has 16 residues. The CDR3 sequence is CASSATTGAGANVLTF. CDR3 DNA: TGTGCCAGCAGCGCCACGACAGGGGCTGGGGCCAACGTCCTGACTTTC.

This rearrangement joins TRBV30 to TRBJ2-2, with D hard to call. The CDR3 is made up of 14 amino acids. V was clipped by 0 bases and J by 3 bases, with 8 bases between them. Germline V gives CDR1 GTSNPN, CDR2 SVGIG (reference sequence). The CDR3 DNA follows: TGTGCCTGGAGTGTACGGGCAGACACCGGGGAGCTGTTTTTT. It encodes CAWSVRADTGELFF.

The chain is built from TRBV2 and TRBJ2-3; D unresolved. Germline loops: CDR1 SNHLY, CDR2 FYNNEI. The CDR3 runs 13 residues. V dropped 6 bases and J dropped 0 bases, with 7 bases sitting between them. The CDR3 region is CASSQDSTDTQYF. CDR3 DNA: TGTGCCAGCAGCCAGGACAGCACAGATACGCAGTATTTT.

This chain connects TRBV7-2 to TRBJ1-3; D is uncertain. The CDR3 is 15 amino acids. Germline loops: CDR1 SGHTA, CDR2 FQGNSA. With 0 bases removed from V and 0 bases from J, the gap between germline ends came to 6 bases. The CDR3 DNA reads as TGTGCCAGCAGCTTAGCCGGGAGCTCTGGAAACACCATATATTTT. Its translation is CASSLAGSSGNTIYF.

DNA of the CDR3: TGTGCCATCAGTGAATGGAAGGACGGGACCTACGAGCAGTACTTC. Translation: CAISEWKDGTYEQYF. The V and J genes are TRBV10-3 and TRBJ2-7, with a tentative D call TRBD2 (5 bases). From germline, CDR1 is ENHRY and CDR2 SYGVKD. The CDR3 totals 15 residues. The V end was cut by 3 bases, the J end by 2 bases, with 14 bases between.

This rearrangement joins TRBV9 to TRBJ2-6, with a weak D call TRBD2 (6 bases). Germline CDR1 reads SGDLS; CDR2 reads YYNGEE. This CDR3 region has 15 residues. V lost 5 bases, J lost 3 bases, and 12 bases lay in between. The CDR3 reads CASSSGVSGANVLTF. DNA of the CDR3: TGTGCCAGCAGTTCGGGAGTAAGTGGGGCCAACGTCCTGACTTTC.

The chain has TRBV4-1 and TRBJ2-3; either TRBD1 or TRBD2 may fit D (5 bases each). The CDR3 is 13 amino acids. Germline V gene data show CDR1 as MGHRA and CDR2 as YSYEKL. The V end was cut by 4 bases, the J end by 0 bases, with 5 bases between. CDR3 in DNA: TGCGCCAGCAGCCGGGGGAGCACAGATACGCAGTATTTT. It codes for CASSRGSTDTQYF.